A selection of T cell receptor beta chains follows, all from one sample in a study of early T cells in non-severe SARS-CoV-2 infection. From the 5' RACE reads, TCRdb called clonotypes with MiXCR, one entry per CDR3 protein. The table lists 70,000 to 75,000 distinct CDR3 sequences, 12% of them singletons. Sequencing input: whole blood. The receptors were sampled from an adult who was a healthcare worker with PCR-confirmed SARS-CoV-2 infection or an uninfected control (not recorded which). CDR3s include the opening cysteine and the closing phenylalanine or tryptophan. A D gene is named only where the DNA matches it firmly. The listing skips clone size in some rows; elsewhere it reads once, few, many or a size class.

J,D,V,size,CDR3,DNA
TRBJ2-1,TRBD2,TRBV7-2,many,CASSLVRLAGPNEQFF,TGTGCCAGCAGCTTAGTTCGGCTAGCGGGACCCAATGAGCAGTTCTTC
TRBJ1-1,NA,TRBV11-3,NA,CASSSKGTEAFF,TGTGCCAGCAGCTCAAAGGGCACTGAAGCTTTCTTT
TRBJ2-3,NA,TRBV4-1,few,CASSATTGTRLTDTQYF,TGCGCCAGCAGCGCAACAACCGGGACAAGGTTGACAGATACGCAGTATTTT
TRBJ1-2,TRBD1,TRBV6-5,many,CASTLGQGDGYTF,TGTGCCAGCACCCTCGGACAGGGGGACGGCTACACCTTC
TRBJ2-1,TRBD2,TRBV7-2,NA,CASSSLGGGRNEQFF,TGTGCCAGCAGCTCCCTCGGGGGGGGTCGCAATGAGCAGTTCTTC
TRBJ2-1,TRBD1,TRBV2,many,CASSVGGPSSYNEQFF,TGTGCCAGCAGCGTAGGGGGCCCGAGCTCCTACAATGAGCAGTTCTTC
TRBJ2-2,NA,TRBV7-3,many,CASSNSKATGELFF,TGTGCCAGCAGCAACTCGAAGGCGACCGGGGAGCTGTTTTTT
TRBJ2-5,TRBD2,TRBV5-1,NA,CASRERGAQETQYF,TGCGCCAGCAGGGAGCGGGGTGCACAAGAGACCCAGTACTTC
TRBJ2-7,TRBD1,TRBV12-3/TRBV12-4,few,CASSRDSTYEQYF,TGTGCCAGCAGTCGGGACAGCACCTACGAGCAGTACTTC
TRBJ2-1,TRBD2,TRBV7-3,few,CASSLGLAGGPTPYEQFF,TGTGCCAGCAGCTTAGGGCTAGCGGGAGGCCCCACTCCATACGAGCAGTTCTTC
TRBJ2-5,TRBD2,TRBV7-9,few,CASSSSTSGGPFEETQYF,TGTGCCAGCAGCTCAAGCACTAGCGGGGGGCCGTTTGAAGAGACCCAGTACTTC
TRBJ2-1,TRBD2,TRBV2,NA,CASRETSGSYNEQFF,TGTGCCAGCAGGGAGACTAGCGGATCCTACAATGAGCAGTTCTTC
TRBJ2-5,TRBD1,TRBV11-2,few,CASSDSTGVKTQYF,TGTGCCAGCAGCGACTCAACAGGGGTAAAGACCCAGTACTTC
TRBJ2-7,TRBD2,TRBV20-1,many,CSAPRGGEAEQYF,TGCAGTGCGCCGCGGGGGGGGGAAGCCGAGCAGTACTTC
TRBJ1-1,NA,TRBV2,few,CASRGRGDTEAFF,TGTGCCAGCAGAGGGAGGGGAGACACTGAAGCTTTCTTT
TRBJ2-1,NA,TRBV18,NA,CASSHSLERYNEQFF,TGTGCCAGCTCACATTCATTGGAGCGGTACAATGAGCAGTTCTTC
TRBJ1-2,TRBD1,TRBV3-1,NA,CASSQERGTGEGNTF,TGTGCCAGCAGCCAAGAAAGAGGGACAGGGGAAGGCAACACCTTC
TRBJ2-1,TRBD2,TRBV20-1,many,CSASSGSGREQFF,TGCAGTGCTAGCAGCGGGAGCGGGAGGGAGCAGTTCTTC
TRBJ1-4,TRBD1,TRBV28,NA,CASSGTGYVEKLFF,TGTGCCAGCAGTGGGACAGGGTACGTTGAAAAACTGTTTTTT
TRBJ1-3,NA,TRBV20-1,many,CSARARGVLSGNTIYF,TGCAGTGCTAGAGCCCGGGGGGTCCTCTCTGGAAACACCATATATTTT
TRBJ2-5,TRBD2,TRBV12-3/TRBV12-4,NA,CASSPGRRTSAETQYF,TGTGCCAGCAGTCCAGGACGCCGGACTAGCGCGGAGACCCAGTACTTC
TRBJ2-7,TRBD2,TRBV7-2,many,CASSGQGGSSYEQYF,TGTGCCAGCAGCGGTCAGGGCGGGAGCTCCTACGAGCAGTACTTC
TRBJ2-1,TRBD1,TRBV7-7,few,CASSLRQGVSYNEQFF,TGTGCTAGCAGCCTGCGACAGGGGGTCTCCTACAATGAGCAGTTCTTC
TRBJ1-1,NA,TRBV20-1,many,CSARLRQVAFF,TGCAGTGCTAGATTGAGACAGGTTGCTTTCTTT
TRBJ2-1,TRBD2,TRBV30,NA,CAWSVQRGGRRDEQFF,TGTGCCTGGAGTGTACAGCGGGGGGGCCGTAGAGATGAGCAGTTCTTC
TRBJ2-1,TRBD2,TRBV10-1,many,CASSLGTSNEQFF,TGCGCCAGCAGTCTGGGGACTAGCAATGAGCAGTTCTTC
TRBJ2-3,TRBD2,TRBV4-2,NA,CASSQGLAGSTDTQYF,TGTGCCAGCAGCCAGGGACTAGCGGGAAGCACAGATACGCAGTATTTT
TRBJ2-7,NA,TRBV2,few,CASSGPLQGSEQYF,TGTGCCAGCAGTGGACCGTTACAGGGTAGCGAGCAGTACTTC
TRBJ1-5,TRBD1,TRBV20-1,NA,CSASPSRTGVQPQHF,TGCAGTGCTAGCCCCTCACGTACAGGGGTTCAGCCCCAGCATTTT
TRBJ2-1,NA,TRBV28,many,CASSLGQTNEQFF,TGTGCCAGCAGCCTGGGGCAGACAAATGAGCAGTTCTTC
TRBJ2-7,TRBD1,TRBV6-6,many,CASRSSGTGYYEQYF,TGTGCCAGCAGGTCCTCGGGGACAGGATACTACGAGCAGTACTTC
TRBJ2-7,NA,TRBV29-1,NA,CSVEESYEQYF,TGCAGCGTTGAAGAGTCCTACGAGCAGTACTTC
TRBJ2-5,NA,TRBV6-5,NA,CASSPMGGQAGSTQYF,TGTGCCAGCAGTCCCATGGGGGGCCAGGCGGGTTCGACCCAGTACTTC
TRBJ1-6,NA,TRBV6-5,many,CASSPANSPLHF,TGTGCCAGCAGTCCTGCGAATTCACCCCTCCACTTT
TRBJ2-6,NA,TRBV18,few,CASSRGTEDLSGANVLTF,TGTGCCAGCTCACGCGGGACGGAAGATCTCTCTGGGGCCAACGTCCTGACTTTC
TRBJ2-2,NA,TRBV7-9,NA,CASAGQSNTGELFF,TGTGCCAGCGCGGGACAGTCAAACACCGGGGAGCTGTTTTTT
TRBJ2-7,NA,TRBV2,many,CASGGPSYEQYF,TGTGCCAGCGGCGGACCCTCCTACGAGCAGTACTTC
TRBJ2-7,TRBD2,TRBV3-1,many,CASSPRLAYQPSYEQYF,TGTGCCAGCAGCCCGAGACTAGCCTACCAACCGTCCTACGAGCAGTACTTC
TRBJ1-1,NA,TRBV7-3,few,CASSFQENTEAFF,TGTGCCAGCAGCTTTCAGGAGAACACTGAAGCTTTCTTT
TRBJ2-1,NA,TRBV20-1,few,CSARDLRQGEGEQFF,TGCAGTGCTAGAGATCTCCGCCAGGGTGAGGGTGAGCAGTTCTTC
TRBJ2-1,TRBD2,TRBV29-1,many,CSVEGLEASGIKQFF,TGCAGCGTTGAAGGGTTGGAGGCTAGCGGGATTAAGCAGTTCTTC